This is a list of T cell receptor beta chains from one sample in a study of blood T cells in healthy people across ages. Each CDR3 protein gets one entry after TCRdb re-called the 5' RACE reads with MiXCR. The data show roughly 500,000 distinct CDR3 sequences, 25% to 30% seen once. The specimen sequenced was blood. All receptors derive from an older woman in good health. Both conserved end residues are part of each CDR3. The D gene is left open where the match is weak. Size is stated for part of the rows, as once, few or many counts, or as a class when the clone is expanded.

length	size	V	J	D	DNA	CDR3
14	.	TRBV7-9	TRBJ2-6	.	TGTGCCAGTGTAACCGACTCTGGGGCCAACGTCCTGACTTTC	CASVTDSGANVLTF
12	.	TRBV20-1	TRBJ1-2	.	TGCAGTGCTAGCTGGGGGAACTATGGCTACACCTTC	CSASWGNYGYTF
15	.	TRBV11-3	TRBJ2-5	.	TGTGCCAGCAGCTTAGGGATTAGAGGGGGAGAGACCCAGTACTTC	CASSLGIRGGETQYF
16	.	TRBV5-6	TRBJ2-7	.	TGTGCCAGCAGCTTGGATCAGGGAAGTTGGCCATACGAGCAGTACTTC	CASSLDQGSWPYEQYF
19	.	TRBV27	TRBJ1-2	TRBD1	TGTGCCAGCAGTTTATCGATAGGGACAGGGGGATCAAAAAACTATGGCTACACCTTC	CASSLSIGTGGSKNYGYTF
15	.	TRBV7-2	TRBJ2-1	.	TGTGCCAGCAGCTTCACAGGAAGCTCCTACAATGAGCAGTTCTTC	CASSFTGSSYNEQFF
13	many	TRBV6-2/TRBV6-3	TRBJ1-2	.	TGTGCCAGCAGGGACAGCGACTTCTATGGCTACACCTTC	CASRDSDFYGYTF
14	few	TRBV7-2	TRBJ2-2	.	TGTGCCAGCAGCTTATCAATGAACACCGGGGAGCTGTTTTTT	CASSLSMNTGELFF
13	few	TRBV7-8	TRBJ2-1	.	TGTGCCAGCAGCCCGGCTATTGGGAATGAGCAGTTCTTC	CASSPAIGNEQFF
16	few	TRBV11-2	TRBJ2-5	.	TGTGCCAGCAGCTTAGGTTCCCTACCTATTCAAGAGACCCAGTACTTC	CASSLGSLPIQETQYF
16	few	TRBV4-2	TRBJ1-2	.	TGTGCCAGCAGCCACCCCCTGGAGGGAGGGAGCTATGGCTACACCTTC	CASSHPLEGGSYGYTF
15	.	TRBV12-3/TRBV12-4	TRBJ2-1	TRBD2	TGTGCCAGCAGCAACGGGGGGGCTGAATACAATGAGCAGTTCTTC	CASSNGGAEYNEQFF
15	.	TRBV9	TRBJ1-1	.	TGTGCCAGCAGCGTAGCAGGGGCAGGGAACACTGAAGCTTTCTTT	CASSVAGAGNTEAFF
17	.	TRBV6-5	TRBJ1-2	.	TGTGCCAGCAGTTACTATAGGTGGAGCGCAACCTACTATGGCTACACCTTC	CASSYYRWSATYYGYTF
13	few	TRBV2	TRBJ2-3	TRBD2	TGTGCCAGCAATCCGGGAGGTTCGGATACGCAGTATTTT	CASNPGGSDTQYF
15	few	TRBV25-1	TRBJ2-1	TRBD1	TGTGCCAGCAGTGAATTGGGCAGGGGGAAGGATGAGCAGTTCTTC	CASSELGRGKDEQFF
16	few	TRBV20-1	TRBJ2-7	TRBD1	TGCAGTGCTAGAGATCGGGCAGGGGGCATCGGGAACGAGCAGTACTTC	CSARDRAGGIGNEQYF
13	many	TRBV5-1	TRBJ1-2	.	TGCGCCAGCAGCTTGGGCCAGGGTGAAGGCTACACCTTC	CASSLGQGEGYTF
14	few	TRBV12-3/TRBV12-4	TRBJ1-4	.	TGTGCCAGCAGCCAGGTCTCAACTAATGAAAAACTGTTTTTT	CASSQVSTNEKLFF
15	few	TRBV12-3/TRBV12-4	TRBJ2-3	TRBD2	TGTGCCAGCAGCCTAGCGGGGAGTCGCTCAGATACGCAGTATTTT	CASSLAGSRSDTQYF
12	.	TRBV20-1	TRBJ1-4	.	TGCAGTGCCAGGGCGGCTAATGAAAAACTGTTTTTT	CSARAANEKLFF
13	.	TRBV11-1	TRBJ2-5	TRBD1	TGTGCCGGCAGCTTCGACAGGGAAGAGACCCAGTACTTC	CAGSFDREETQYF
15	.	TRBV7-3	TRBJ2-5	TRBD2	TGTGCCAGCAGCTTTGCAGGACTAGCAGGAGAGACCCAGTACTTC	CASSFAGLAGETQYF
15	few	TRBV7-3	TRBJ2-3	.	TGTGCCAGCAGCCCACAGTACCACGGCGCAGATACGCAGTATTTT	CASSPQYHGADTQYF
13	.	TRBV7-2	TRBJ1-5	TRBD1	TGTGCCAGCAGCTTACAGGGGGAGCAGCCCCAGCATTTT	CASSLQGEQPQHF
17	few	TRBV7-2	TRBJ1-2	TRBD1	TGTGCCAGCAGCTTTATGAGGGGGCGCACAACGGACTATGGCTACACCTTC	CASSFMRGRTTDYGYTF
16	.	TRBV5-1	TRBJ2-2	.	TGCGCCAGCAGCTTAAGTACGGGTTCGAACACCGGGGAGCTGTTTTTT	CASSLSTGSNTGELFF